The present entry profiles one TCR beta chain with its context. Time point denoted: pretreatment peripheral blood. This entry belongs to a study of PD-L1 blockade in urothelial cancer. Study overall: Patients commenced intravenous atezolizumab, 1,200 mg every 3 weeks, in 2014. Chemotherapy regimens numbering 0 to 3 had been given to patients. About 85% of the 29 patients were men whose urothelial cancer was bladder-origin. Blood was analyzed 3 weeks (second dose) and 6 weeks after treatment start.

Libraries were prepared by immunoSEQ multiplex PCR; TCRdb keeps only in-frame clonotypes and omits some of them. Altogether around 100,000 clones are present, around nine tenths being singletons, with the ten largest covering about 2%. The sequences come from PBMCs, collected around atezolizumab (anti-PD-L1) treatment. This clonotype was obtained from a man in his sixties with urothelial cancer.

Written as DNA, the CDR3 is TGTGCCAGCAGCGTAGAAGGCGGCCTTGGGGAGACCCAGTACTTC. Amino acids: CASSVEGGLGETQYF. The V call is TRBV9, the J call TRBJ2-5; D is undetermined. The CDR3 sequence is 15 residues long. Trimming shortened V by 0 bases and J by 5 bases, and 14 bases separated the two germline ends. Germline V lookup: CDR1 SGDLS, CDR2 YYNGEE.